Following are 27 T cell receptor beta chains from one sample sequenced in a study of cytomegalovirus exposure and HLA in healthy donors. Clones were sequenced by immunoSEQ multiplex PCR, and TCRdb holds only the in-frame ones, with some missing. The sample has 150,000 to 170,000 clones; 80% to 90% are singletons. Sequences were obtained from PBMCs. Source of these receptors: a young man in good health and CMV-seropositive.

J is TRBJ2-7 and V is TRBV10-3; D is possibly TRBD1 (6 bases). V was pared by 8 bases and J by 1 base, with 15 bases between. Looked up from germline, CDR1 is ENHRY and CDR2 is SYGVKD. The CDR3 runs to 14 residues. In DNA form, the CDR3 reads TGTGCCATCGCCTCTGGGACACTGTCCTACGAGCAGTACTTC. Amino acids: CAIASGTLSYEQYF.

This chain joins TRBV2 and TRBJ1-1; 9 bases are shared with TRBD1. V gave up 9 bases and J gave up 2 bases; unmatched junction bases: 4. Germline CDR1 is SNHLY and CDR2 is FYNNEI. The CDR3 extends over 13 amino acids. The DNA of the CDR3 is TGTGCCAGGGACAGGGGAAGAAACACTGAAGCTTTCTTT. This encodes CARDRGRNTEAFF. Using reference TRBV2 and TRBJ1-1 for the parts outside the CDR3, the full variable domain is EPEVTQTPSHQVTQMGQEVILRCVPISNHLYFYWYRQILGQKVEFLVSFYNNEISEKSEIFDDQFSVERPDGSNFTLKIRSTKLEDSAMYFCARDRGRNTEAFFGQGTRLTVV.

Of note for this clone: Other DNA sequences within the sample encode an identical CDR3. The chain links TRBV6-4 to TRBJ2-1; 12 bases line up with TRBD2. CDR3 length: 16 residues. V shed 0 bases, J shed 4 bases, and the junction held 1 base outside the gene matches. Germline V gene lookup returns CDR1 MRHNA and CDR2 SNTAGT. CDR3 nucleotides: TGTGCCAGCAGTGACTCCGGGACTAGCGGGTACAATGAGCAGTTCTTC. This gives the protein CASSDSGTSGYNEQFF.

This chain joins TRBV9 and TRBJ1-4; 7 positions agree with TRBD1. Trimming removed 4 bases from V and 0 bases from J; junction bases left unmatched: 6. Germline lookup yields CDR1 SGDLS and CDR2 YYNGEE. This CDR3 is 16 amino acids long. The DNA of the CDR3 is TGTGCCAGCAGCCGCGACAGGGCCGCAACTAATGAAAAACTGTTTTTT. The encoded protein is CASSRDRAATNEKLFF.

This clone was found once. The V call is TRBV27, the J call TRBJ2-3, with D tentatively TRBD2 (5 bases). Deletions cut 0 bases from V and 2 bases from J, with 9 bases between. CDR1 MNHEY and CDR2 SMNVEV come from the germline V gene (reference sequence). The CDR3 is 15 residues long. The CDR3 is CASSLSWTATDTQYF. CDR3 nucleotide sequence: TGTGCCAGCAGTTTATCGTGGACTGCCACAGATACGCAGTATTTT.

The chain is built from TRBV15 and TRBJ2-1; 11 positions agree with TRBD2. V shed 6 bases and J 4 bases; nucleotides not matched to a gene: 2. The CDR3 is 14 residues long. Germline V gene data show CDR1 as LNHNV and CDR2 as YYDKDF (reference sequence). The CDR3 protein is CATRGTSGYNEQFF. CDR3 nucleotides: TGTGCCACCAGGGGGACTAGCGGATACAATGAGCAGTTCTTC.

The chain is built from TRBV6-5 and TRBJ1-6; D unclear. The CDR3 sequence is 15 residues long. Trimming removed 0 bases from V and 8 bases from J, with 11 bases in between. In germline, CDR1 is MNHEY, CDR2 SVGAGI. CDR3 DNA: TGTGCCAGCAGTTACTCTTGGGGAGAAGATTCACCCCTCCACTTT. This translates into CASSYSWGEDSPLHF.

V and J are TRBV5-4 and TRBJ2-1, with 15 bases lining up with TRBD2. With 2 bases clipped from V and 5 bases from J, the junction kept 5 bases outside the gene matches. In germline, CDR1 is SGHNT, CDR2 YYREEE (reference sequence). The CDR3 sequence is 17 residues long. The CDR3 sequence: CASSFGTSGRFHNEQFF. The CDR3 DNA reads as TGTGCCAGCAGCTTCGGGACTAGCGGGAGGTTCCACAATGAGCAGTTCTTC.

This clone was observed once. This chain links TRBV18 with TRBJ1-5; 9 bases are a match to TRBD1. Germline V gene data show CDR1 as KGHSH and CDR2 as LQKENI. The CDR3 runs to 16 residues. Trimming cost V 3 bases and J 3 bases; bases outside gene matches: 6. The CDR3 DNA follows: TGTGCCAGCTCACCCGGGACAGGGACATTCAATCAGCCCCAGCATTTT. The encoded protein is CASSPGTGTFNQPQHF.

This rearrangement joins TRBV4-2 to TRBJ2-3; TRBD2 aligns across 8 bases. The CDR3 is made up of 14 amino acids. From germline, CDR1 is LGHNA and CDR2 YNFKEQ. V gave up 4 bases and J gave up 6 bases; unmatched junction bases: 6. CDR3 DNA sequence: TGTGCCAGCAGCCCTAGCGGGCAGCCGGATACGCAGTATTTT. Encoded protein: CASSPSGQPDTQYF.

The chain has TRBV25-1 and TRBJ2-1, with 9 nucleotides matching TRBD1. This CDR3 spans 15 amino acids. CDR1 and CDR2 from the germline V gene are MGHDK and SYGVNS. V lost 4 bases, J lost 2 bases, and 3 bases stayed unmatched. Written as DNA, the CDR3 is TGTGCCAGCAGTGGGGGACAGGGTACCTACAATGAGCAGTTCTTC. Amino acid sequence: CASSGGQGTYNEQFF.

CDR3 nucleotide sequence: TGTGCCAGTAGTGGGGACAGGGTTAGCAATCAGCCCCAGCATTTT. It yields the protein CASSGDRVSNQPQHF. This chain uses TRBV19 with TRBJ1-5; 9 positions match TRBD1. CDR1 and CDR2 from the germline V gene are LNHDA and SQIVND (reference sequence). The CDR3 runs 15 residues. The V and J ends lost 5 bases and 0 bases, in that order; junction bases with no gene match: 2.

The V gene is TRBV4-3, the J gene TRBJ2-3, with a possible D match to TRBD2 (6 bases). The V end lost 0 bases, the J end lost 2 bases, and 12 bases lay between the germline ends. The length of the CDR3 is 16 residues. Germline V lookup: CDR1 LGHNA, CDR2 YSLEER. The CDR3 region is CASSQERGGATDTQYF. The CDR3 DNA sequence: TGCGCCAGCAGCCAAGAACGAGGAGGGGCCACAGATACGCAGTATTTT.

The J gene is TRBJ2-2, the V gene TRBV6-1; 7 bases agree with TRBD1. The germline V gene encodes CDR1 MNHNS and CDR2 SASEGT. The CDR3 sequence is 13 residues long. The CDR3 here is CGVDRAGTGELFF. For the CDR3, the DNA is TGTGGCGTTGACAGGGCAGGGACCGGGGAGCTGTTTTTT.

The V gene is TRBV19, the J gene TRBJ1-1; D uncertain. Between the trimmed V and J ends, which lost 3 bases and 4 bases, there was a span of 12 bases. The CDR3 length is 14 residues. CDR1 and CDR2 (germline): LNHDA, SQIVND (reference sequence). The CDR3 nucleotides read TGTGCCAGTAGTATCGGCCGCGGGGTCACTGAAGCTTTCTTT. Protein product: CASSIGRGVTEAFF.

This sequence joins TRBV4-3 and TRBJ2-5; 8 bases map to TRBD2. CDR1 and CDR2 from the germline V gene are LGHNA and YSLEER. Trimming took 0 bases from V and 4 from J; bases not matched to a gene: 10. The CDR3 extends over 17 amino acids. The DNA for the CDR3 is TGCGCCAGCAGCCAAGATCCGGCCCGGGGGGGCCGAGAGACCCAGTACTTC. Its translation: CASSQDPARGGRETQYF.

The gene calls are TRBV15 and TRBJ2-6, with D hard to call. CDR1 and CDR2 (germline): LNHNV, YYDKDF (reference sequence). Trimming took 3 bases from V and 0 from J, leaving 9 bases between them. The CDR3 has 16 residues. The CDR3 region is CATSSMRSSGANVLTF. The CDR3 DNA follows: TGTGCCACCAGCAGTATGAGGAGCTCTGGGGCCAACGTCCTGACTTTC.

The rearrangement links TRBV7-2 to TRBJ2-2; 7 bases are a match to TRBD2. CDR1 is SGHTA, CDR2 FQGNSA, per germline. J gave up 4 bases and V 6 bases, and 8 bases lay outside the gene matches. The CDR3 covers 15 residues. The CDR3 region is CASRPGGQTTGELFF. The CDR3 nucleotides are TGTGCCAGCAGACCGGGGGGTCAGACCACCGGGGAGCTGTTTTTT.

The rearrangement joins TRBV20-1 to TRBJ1-2; unclear D gene. The germline CDR1 and CDR2 sequences are DFQATT and SNEGSKA (reference sequence). The CDR3 is 11 residues long. Trimming cost V 6 bases and J 6 bases, with 11 bases left between them. CDR3 bases: TGCAGTGCGACCTGGGAGGATGGCTACACCTTC. Translated, it gives CSATWEDGYTF.

This clone was counted only a few times. The chain is built from TRBV29-1 and TRBJ1-2; the match to TRBD1 covers 8 bases. The CDR3 is 9 amino acids. Per germline, CDR1 SQVTM and CDR2 ANQGSEA. V was clipped by 4 bases and J by 14 bases; unmatched bases: 3. The CDR3 bases are TGCAGCGTTGGAGACAGGGGAACCTTC. As protein: CSVGDRGTF.

This chain uses TRBV2 with TRBJ2-2; TRBD2 is a possible D gene (6 bases). CDR1 and CDR2 (germline): SNHLY, FYNNEI. The CDR3 covers 15 residues. V lost 6 bases and J lost 3, with 14 bases in between. The CDR3 DNA sequence: TGTGCCAGCAGGGCGGCGGGATTGCACACCGGGGAGCTGTTTTTT. It yields the protein CASRAAGLHTGELFF.

Only one count was recorded for this clone. The chain links TRBV30 to TRBJ2-6, with no clear D. CDR1 and CDR2 (germline): GTSNPN, SVGIG (reference sequence). V was shortened by 0 bases and J by 2 bases, with 5 bases between the two germline ends. The CDR3 length is 14 residues. This CDR3 reads CAWSVIAGANVLTF. In DNA, the CDR3 is TGTGCCTGGAGTGTCATAGCTGGGGCCAACGTCCTGACTTTC.

This clone was seen a handful of times. The CDR3 DNA reads as TGCGCCAGCAGCCTAACCCTACTAGTTGCTGGGGCCAACGTCCTGACTTTC. Translating it yields CASSLTLLVAGANVLTF. V gene TRBV4-3 combines with J gene TRBJ2-6, with TRBD2 as a possible D gene (5 bases). Germline values: CDR1 LGHNA, CDR2 YSLEER. The CDR3 is 17 residues long. V lost 4 bases, J lost 2 bases, and 15 bases lay in between.

This clone was recorded only once. The chain employs TRBV5-1 and TRBJ1-1; D gene uncertain. This CDR3 has 19 residues. Germline assignment: CDR1 SGHRS and CDR2 YFSETQ. Trimming left V 2 bases short and J 0 bases short, with 23 bases between. This CDR3 reads CASSFYLQSPPLMNTEAFF. CDR3 sequence (DNA): TGCGCCAGCAGCTTCTACCTACAGTCCCCGCCGCTCATGAACACTGAAGCTTTCTTT.

This clone was picked up many times. The J gene is TRBJ2-5, the V gene TRBV23-1; 11 bases match TRBD2. TRBV23-1 falls under the ORF class, with uncertain function. There are 16 residues in the CDR3. The trim removed 5 bases at V and 7 bases at J, leaving 12 bases unmatched. The chain's CDR3 is CASSKWTSGQRGTQYF. CDR3 nucleotide sequence: TGCGCCAGCAGTAAATGGACTAGCGGGCAAAGGGGGACCCAGTACTTC.

A single count supports this clone. The V gene is TRBV19, the J gene TRBJ2-3, with a weak D call TRBD2 (6 bases). The germline V gene encodes CDR1 LNHDA and CDR2 SQIVND (reference sequence). The V end lost 1 base, the J end lost 5 bases, and 28 bases lay between the germline ends. The CDR3 spans 20 residues. CDR3 DNA: TGTGCCAGTAGTATAGGAGGGGCGGAGGGTTGGGGCGCAACTCTAGATACGCAGTATTTT. Its translation is CASSIGGAEGWGATLDTQYF.

The V call is TRBV5-1, the J call TRBJ1-2; 9 nucleotides match TRBD1. Looked up from germline, CDR1 is SGHRS and CDR2 is YFSETQ. V trimming: 0 bases; J trimming: 8 bases; junction bases outside the gene matches: 5. The CDR3 covers 14 residues. The CDR3 coding sequence is TGCGCCAGCAGCTTGGGGGACAGGGCCTTCGGCTACACCTTC. This encodes CASSLGDRAFGYTF.